A single sample gave rise to the 32 T cell receptor beta chains below, sequenced in a study of control samples from healthy donors and cancer patients (dated by TCRdb to the early 2020s). Library preparation employed the immunoSEQ multiplex PCR assay. In its TCRdb copy, this immuneACCESS table keeps in-frame sequences only and misses some clones. Where compared with another copy, unresolved V genes explain less than half of these, and the others have no known cause. The sample yields around 170,000 clones; roughly 88% were counted once. The ten most abundant clones make up nearly 5% of the sample. The sample taken for sequencing was blood. The receptors come from a woman in her thirties in good health.

This clone was counted a single time. The J gene is TRBJ2-7, the V gene TRBV7-8; D ambiguous. Germline assignment: CDR1 SGHVS and CDR2 FQNEAQ. There are 11 residues in the CDR3. The V end was cut by 8 bases, the J end by 5 bases, with 10 bases between. CDR3 DNA sequence: TGTGCCAGCTCATTGAGAAACGAGCAGTACTTC. Translated: CASSLRNEQYF.

The table lists this clone with a few counts. The CDR3 is CASSLDVRTRPWNEQFF. The CDR3, as DNA: TGCGCCAGCAGCTTGGACGTGCGGACTAGGCCTTGGAATGAGCAGTTCTTC. This chain links TRBV5-1 with TRBJ2-1; 7 bases match TRBD2. Germline CDR1 SGHRS, CDR2 YFSETQ. This CDR3 comprises 17 residues. J gave up 7 bases and V 0 bases, and 13 bases lay outside the gene matches. The full variable domain, in which reference TRBV5-1 and TRBJ2-1 provide the parts outside the CDR3, is KAGVTQTPRYLIKTRGQQVTLSCSPISGHRSVSWYQQTPGQGLQFLFEYFSETQRNKGNFPGRFSGRQFSNSRSEMNVSTLELGDSALYLCASSLDVRTRPWNEQFFGPGTRLTVL.

V is TRBV29-1 and J is TRBJ2-3; D might be TRBD2 (5 bases). The CDR3 length is 15 residues. V dropped 3 bases and J dropped 0 bases, with 13 bases sitting between them. Per the germline V gene, CDR1 is SQVTM and CDR2 is ANQGSEA. CDR3 in DNA: TGCAGCGTTGACGGGAAAAAGACTAGCACAGATACGCAGTATTTT. This sequence encodes CSVDGKKTSTDTQYF.

This chain joins TRBV5-4 and TRBJ2-1; D unclear. V lost 4 bases and J 0 bases, leaving 11 bases between the germline ends. CDR3 length: 15 residues. Germline assignment: CDR1 SGHNT and CDR2 YYREEE (reference sequence). CDR3 sequence: CASSRDTGSYNEQFF. DNA of the CDR3: TGTGCCAGCAGCCGTGACACGGGCTCCTACAATGAGCAGTTCTTC.

The rearrangement links TRBV10-3 to TRBJ2-3, with 11 bases lining up with TRBD2. J lost 0 bases, V lost 2 bases, and 4 bases had no gene match. The CDR3 is made up of 17 amino acids. Per the germline V gene, CDR1 is ENHRY and CDR2 is SYGVKD. This CDR3 reads CAISETSGSLSTDTQYF. In DNA form, the CDR3 reads TGTGCCATCAGTGAGACTAGCGGGAGCCTTAGCACAGATACGCAGTATTTT.

This sequence joins TRBV7-9 and TRBJ1-2; D is perhaps TRBD1 (5 bases). V gave up 5 bases and J gave up 0 bases, with 16 bases separating them. The CDR3 sequence is 16 residues long. CDR1 and CDR2 from the germline V gene are SEHNR and FQNEAQ (reference sequence). This CDR3 is CASSLKPDSTNYGYTF. The CDR3 DNA reads TGTGCCAGCAGCCTAAAACCTGACAGCACTAACTATGGCTACACCTTC.

This clone is a singleton in its sample. The J gene is TRBJ1-6, the V gene TRBV18; possibly TRBD1 for D (6 bases). The germline CDR1 and CDR2 sequences are KGHSH and LQKENI. There are 14 residues in the CDR3. Trimming removed 2 bases at V and 7 bases at J, with 9 bases between. In DNA form, the CDR3 reads TGTGCCAGCTCACCAAACAGGGACAATTCACCCCTCCACTTT. Protein sequence: CASSPNRDNSPLHF.

A single count supports this clone. The chain is built from TRBV15 and TRBJ1-1; D is undetermined. CDR1 is LNHNV and CDR2 is YYDKDF in the germline V gene (reference sequence). This CDR3 has 12 amino acids. With 3 bases removed from V and 7 bases from J, the gap between germline ends came to 9 bases. CDR3 nucleotide sequence: TGTGCCACCAGCAGGGGGATTAGTGAAGCTTTCTTT. Its protein product is CATSRGISEAFF.

The chain recombines TRBV7-2 with TRBJ2-3; 11 bases fit TRBD2. Germline lookup yields CDR1 SGHTA and CDR2 FQGNSA. This CDR3 comprises 18 residues. Trimming removed 1 base from V and 5 bases from J; junction bases left unmatched: 11. As DNA, the CDR3 is TGTGCCAGCAGCTTAGGGGTAGCGGGGGGGCTTTCGAGAGATACGCAGTATTTT. Translation: CASSLGVAGGLSRDTQYF. The whole variable domain, remainder taken from reference TRBV7-2 and TRBJ2-3, is GAGVSQSPSNKVTEKGKDVELRCDPISGHTALYWYRQSLGQGLEFLIYFQGNSAPDKSGLPSDRFSAERTGGSVSTLTIQRTQQEDSAVYLCASSLGVAGGLSRDTQYFGPGTRLTVL.

This rearrangement joins TRBV20-1 to TRBJ2-3; D remains unclear. CDR3 length: 15 amino acids. Trimming cost V 3 bases and J 3 bases, with 16 bases left between them. CDR1 and CDR2 from the germline V gene are DFQATT and SNEGSKA (reference sequence). CDR3 DNA sequence: TGCAGTGCTAGTTTACCCTTCCCGGCGACAGATACGCAGTATTTT. Protein product: CSASLPFPATDTQYF.

The genes are TRBV24-1 and TRBJ1-2; no definite D call. The V gene lost 5 bases and the J gene lost 2 bases, with 11 bases spanning the gap. The CDR3 loop spans 14 amino acids. Germline assignment: CDR1 KGHDR and CDR2 SFDVKD. The CDR3 region is CATSGARLNYGYTF. The CDR3 DNA follows: TGTGCCACCAGTGGGGCTCGGCTGAACTATGGCTACACCTTC.

A note on this clone: Other DNA sequences in the sample encode the same CDR3. This rearrangement joins TRBV11-2 to TRBJ2-7; no definite D call. V was clipped by 1 base and J by 3 bases, with 4 bases between them. The CDR3 spans 12 residues. The germline V gene has CDR1 SGHAT and CDR2 FQNNGV. DNA for the CDR3: TGTGCCAGCAGCTTAGGGATCTACGAGCAGTACGTC. It is translated as CASSLGIYEQYV.

This rearrangement joins TRBV21-1 to TRBJ2-1; the table gives TRBD1 as D, unverified against the DNA. TRBV21-1 is noted as a pseudogene. The CDR3 extends over 13 amino acids. The CDR3 DNA reads as TGTGCCAGTTCTCAGGACAGCTACAATGAGCAGTTCTTC. It translates to CASSQDSYNEQFF.

The chain couples TRBV18 to TRBJ1-1; 9 bases are shared with TRBD1. CDR1 and CDR2 (germline): KGHSH, LQKENI. The CDR3 extends over 15 amino acids. The ends lost 5 bases at V and 3 bases at J; junction bases unmatched: 7. This CDR3 reads CASSKDRGGDTEAFF. CDR3 nucleotide sequence: TGTGCCAGCTCAAAGGACAGGGGTGGGGACACTGAAGCTTTCTTT. Together with reference TRBV18 and TRBJ1-1, the CDR3 gives the full variable domain: NAGVMQNPRHLVRRRGQEARLRCSPMKGHSHVYWYRQLPEEGLKFMVYLQKENIIDESGMPKERFSAEFPKEGPSILRIQQVVRGDSAAYFCASSKDRGGDTEAFFGQGTRLTVV.

This chain joins TRBV9 and TRBJ2-5, with D perhaps TRBD1 (6 bases). The CDR3 consists of 15 residues. V lost 4 bases to trimming and J lost 1 base, with 14 bases between them. Germline V gene sequence: CDR1 SGDLS, CDR2 YYNGEE. CDR3 sequence (DNA): TGTGCCAGCAGCACACAGGGAGTGGGCCAAGAGACCCAGTACTTC. This translates into CASSTQGVGQETQYF.

The sample holds one count of this clone. V gene TRBV7-9 combines with J gene TRBJ1-2, with 8 bases matching TRBD1. CDR1 and CDR2 from the germline V gene are SEHNR and FQNEAQ (reference sequence). CDR3 length: 13 amino acids. V gave up 5 bases and J gave up 3 bases; unmatched junction bases: 2. Here the CDR3 reads CASSPQGDYGYTF. For the CDR3, the DNA is TGTGCCAGCAGCCCACAGGGGGACTATGGCTACACCTTC.

The genes are TRBV12-3 or TRBV12-4 and TRBJ2-6; D is unresolved. The CDR3 extends over 13 amino acids. Trimming stripped 6 bases from V and 0 bases from J, with 3 bases between. This CDR3 is CASSRSGANVLTF. CDR3 DNA: TGTGCCAGCAGCCGCTCTGGGGCCAACGTCCTGACTTTC.

This clone was found a few times. This chain uses TRBV5-4 with TRBJ2-2; 7 bases match TRBD1. Germline V lookup: CDR1 SGHNT, CDR2 YYREEE (reference sequence). The V and J ends lost 1 base and 5 bases, in that order; junction bases with no gene match: 5. The CDR3 contains 15 residues. The CDR3 here is CASSLSGTATGELFF. For the CDR3, the DNA is TGTGCCAGCAGCTTGTCCGGGACAGCGACCGGGGAGCTGTTTTTT.

The chain combines TRBV5-1 with TRBJ1-3, with TRBD1 as a possible D gene (5 bases). The length of the CDR3 is 13 residues. The V gene lost 7 bases and the J gene lost 6 bases, with 14 bases spanning the gap. Per the germline V gene, CDR1 is SGHRS and CDR2 is YFSETQ. CDR3 protein: CASLPGWENTIYF. In DNA, the CDR3 is TGCGCCAGCTTACCAGGGTGGGAAAACACCATATATTTT.

The chain has TRBV5-4 and TRBJ2-7, with 7 bases matching TRBD2. The ends lost 5 bases at V and 3 bases at J; junction bases unmatched: 5. In germline, CDR1 is SGHNT, CDR2 YYREEE (reference sequence). This CDR3 region has 13 residues. CDR3 sequence reads: CASSGGGGYEQYF. The CDR3 nucleotides are TGTGCCAGCAGTGGGGGGGGTGGCTACGAGCAGTACTTC.

The gene calls are TRBV24-1 and TRBJ2-7, with 8 bases aligning to TRBD2. CDR3 length equals 14 residues. V shed 10 bases, J shed 0 bases, and the junction held 7 bases outside the gene matches. The germline V gene has CDR1 KGHDR and CDR2 SFDVKD. The CDR3 spells CATQHSGTSYEQYV. The CDR3 DNA reads as TGTGCCACTCAACATAGCGGGACCTCCTACGAGCAGTACGTC.

The chain has TRBV11-2 and TRBJ2-5, with D possibly matching TRBD1 (6 bases). CDR3 size: 16 residues. Germline V CDR1 and CDR2: SGHAT, FQNNGV. V lost 0 bases and J 1 base, leaving 12 bases between the germline ends. In DNA, the CDR3 is TGTGCCAGCAGCTTAGATTCGGGACACTTCCAAGAGACCCAGTACTTC. This encodes CASSLDSGHFQETQYF.

This rearrangement joins TRBV5-1 to TRBJ2-1; no definite D call. V lost 4 bases and J lost 3, with 8 bases in between. The CDR3 spans 13 residues. Germline assignment: CDR1 SGHRS and CDR2 YFSETQ. CDR3 residues: CASSLDIYNEQFF. CDR3 coding DNA: TGCGCCAGCAGCCTAGACATCTACAATGAGCAGTTCTTC.

The J gene is TRBJ2-1, the V gene TRBV20-1; D gene unclear. Germline V gene sequence: CDR1 DFQATT, CDR2 SNEGSKA (reference sequence). The V gene lost 8 bases and the J gene lost 9 bases, with 11 bases spanning the gap. The CDR3 loop spans 10 amino acids. The DNA for the CDR3 is TGCAGTTGCTGGCGAGGTGAGCAGTTCTTC. Its protein product is CSCWRGEQFF.

This sequence joins TRBV28 and TRBJ2-3, with TRBD1 matching over 9 bases. CDR3 size: 16 residues. Germline V gene data show CDR1 as MDHEN and CDR2 as SYDVKM. With V trimmed by 5 bases and J by 2 bases, 8 bases remained unmatched. CDR3 DNA: TGTGCCAGCAGTCGAATCGGACAGGGGCTCACAGATACGCAGTATTTT. It translates to CASSRIGQGLTDTQYF.

This clone was seen just once. The CDR3 nucleotides are TGTGCCAGCAGCTTAGGCCGGGGGGGTGAAGCTTTCTTT. Translating gives CASSLGRGGEAFF. The chain couples TRBV13 to TRBJ1-1; weak D call: TRBD1 (5 bases). The V end was cut by 0 bases, the J end by 7 bases, with 9 bases between. CDR1 is PRHDT, CDR2 FYEKMQ, per germline (reference sequence). This CDR3 is 13 amino acids long.

The chain carries TRBV5-6 and TRBJ2-1; D remains ambiguous. Trimming pared 6 bases from V and 0 bases from J, leaving 13 bases between. The CDR3 has 15 amino acids. From germline, CDR1 is SGHDT and CDR2 YYEEEE. CDR3 sequence reads: CASTSPKSSYNEQFF. The CDR3 DNA is TGTGCCAGCACCTCCCCCAAAAGCTCCTACAATGAGCAGTTCTTC.

V is TRBV29-1 and J is TRBJ1-1; 10 bases are shared with TRBD1. This CDR3 comprises 14 residues. Germline V lookup: CDR1 SQVTM, CDR2 ANQGSEA. With 7 bases clipped from V and 0 bases from J, the junction kept 5 bases outside the gene matches. In DNA, the CDR3 is TGCAGCGCCGGACAGGGGGGAATGAACACTGAAGCTTTCTTT. Translating gives CSAGQGGMNTEAFF.

The CDR3 spells CAWRIRTGSTDTQYF. The CDR3 coding sequence is TGTGCCTGGAGGATTCGGACAGGCAGCACAGATACGCAGTATTTT. The V call is TRBV30, the J call TRBJ2-3, with 7 bases aligning to TRBD1. Germline-derived CDR1 and CDR2 are GTSNPN and SVGIG (reference sequence). The CDR3 consists of 15 residues. The junction had 6 bases not matched to a gene; V was cut back by 3 bases and J by 0 bases.

This chain connects TRBV19 to TRBJ1-1; TRBD1 is a possible D gene (6 bases). V was cut by 4 bases and J by 2 bases, with 8 bases left in between. The CDR3 is made up of 13 amino acids. Per the germline V gene, CDR1 is LNHDA and CDR2 is SQIVND (reference sequence). The CDR3 DNA is TGTGCCAGTAGTACAGGGGCTAACACTGAAGCTTTCTTT. Amino acid sequence: CASSTGANTEAFF. Based on the CDR3 plus reference TRBV19 and TRBJ1-1, the full variable domain is DGGITQSPKYLFRKEGQNVTLSCEQNLNHDAMYWYRQDPGQGLRLIYYSQIVNDFQKGDIAEGYSVSREKKESFPLTVTSAQKNPTAFYLCASSTGANTEAFFGQGTRLTVV.

The chain links TRBV5-4 to TRBJ2-3, with D maybe TRBD1 (6 bases). This CDR3 contains 16 residues. CDR1 is SGHNT and CDR2 is YYREEE in the germline V gene (reference sequence). The V end was cut by 4 bases, the J end by 1 base, with 16 bases between. The CDR3, as DNA: TGTGCCAGCAGCCCCACAGGGTACGCGGGCACAGATACGCAGTATTTT. It encodes CASSPTGYAGTDTQYF.

The chain couples TRBV19 to TRBJ1-1; D remains ambiguous. With 0 bases removed from V and 6 bases from J, the gap between germline ends came to 14 bases. CDR1 is LNHDA and CDR2 is SQIVND in the germline V gene (reference sequence). CDR3 length: 15 amino acids. CDR3 sequence: CASSIDRYAAPEAFF. Here the CDR3 DNA reads TGTGCCAGTAGTATAGATAGATACGCAGCACCTGAAGCTTTCTTT.